The sequence of this T cell receptor (beta chain) was determined in a study of T cells in Graves' hyperthyroidism and ophthalmopathy. The germline CDR1 and CDR2 sequences are DFQATT and SNEGSKA (reference sequence). Trimming cost V 0 bases and J 1 base, with 7 bases left between them. There are 14 residues in the CDR3. Study observations and caveats: Clonotypes that were expanded in thyroid above 0.001 mostly appeared in blood too.

RNA transcripts gave rise to amplified TCR beta CDR3 regions. Using the HTBI primer set, a first-round RT-PCR was run on the TCR CDR3. TCRdb reprocessed the multiplex PCR reads with MiXCR, giving one entry per CDR3 protein. The table lists more than 450,000 distinct CDR3 sequences, 12% to 15% of them singletons. Hyperthyroidism of Graves' type that showed no ophthalmopathy progression within 18 months was stable. The PBMCs were sourced from fresh peripheral blood (about 10 ml). This clonotype occurred a few times. The antigen is not known. The sequencing input was blood. This receptor was identified in a woman in her thirties or forties with Graves' hyperthyroidism. The chain links TRBV20-1 to TRBJ1-5; no clear D gene. The CDR3 DNA follows: TGCAGTGCTAGAGAACCGAAAAGCAATCAGCCCCAGCATTTT. Amino acid sequence: CSAREPKSNQPQHF.